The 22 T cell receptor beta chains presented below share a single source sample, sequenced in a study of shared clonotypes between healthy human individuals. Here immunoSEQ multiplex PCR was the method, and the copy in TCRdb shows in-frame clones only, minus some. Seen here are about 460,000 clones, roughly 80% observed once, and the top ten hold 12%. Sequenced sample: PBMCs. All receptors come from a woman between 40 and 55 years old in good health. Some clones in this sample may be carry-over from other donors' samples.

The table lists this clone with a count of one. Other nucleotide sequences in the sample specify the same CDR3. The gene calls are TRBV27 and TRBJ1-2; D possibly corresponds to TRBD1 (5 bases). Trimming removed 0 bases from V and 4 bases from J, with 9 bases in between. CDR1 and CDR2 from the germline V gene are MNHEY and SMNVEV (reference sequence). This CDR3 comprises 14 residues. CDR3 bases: TGTGCCAGCAGTTTATCGCCAGGGAGCTATGGCTACACCTTC. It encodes CASSLSPGSYGYTF.

CDR3 in amino acids: CASRLAGGSGELFF. For the CDR3, the DNA is TGTGCCAGCAGACTAGCGGGAGGTTCCGGGGAGCTGTTTTTT. The V call is TRBV7-2, the J call TRBJ2-2, with 12 bases that match TRBD2. V lost 6 bases and J lost 6; bases outside the gene matches: 2. Germline CDR1 and CDR2: SGHTA and FQGNSA. The CDR3 covers 14 residues.

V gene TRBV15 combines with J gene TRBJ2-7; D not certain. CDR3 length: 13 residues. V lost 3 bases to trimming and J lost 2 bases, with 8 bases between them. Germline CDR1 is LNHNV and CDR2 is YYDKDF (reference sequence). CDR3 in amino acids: CATSRGSPYEQYF. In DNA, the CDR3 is TGTGCCACCAGCAGGGGGTCGCCCTACGAGCAGTACTTC.

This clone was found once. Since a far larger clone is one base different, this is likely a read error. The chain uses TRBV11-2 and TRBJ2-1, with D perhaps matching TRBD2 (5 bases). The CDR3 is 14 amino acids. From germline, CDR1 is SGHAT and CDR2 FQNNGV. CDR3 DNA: TGTGCCAGCAGCGGACTGTCCTTCTACGATGAGCAGTTCTTC. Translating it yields CASSGLSFYDEQFF. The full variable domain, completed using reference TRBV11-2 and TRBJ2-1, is EAGVAQSPRYKIIEKRQSVAFWCNPISGHATLYWYQQILGQGPKLLIQFQNNGVVDDSQLPKDRFSAERLKGVDSTLKIQPAKLEDSAVYLCASSGLSFYDEQFFGPGTRLTVL.

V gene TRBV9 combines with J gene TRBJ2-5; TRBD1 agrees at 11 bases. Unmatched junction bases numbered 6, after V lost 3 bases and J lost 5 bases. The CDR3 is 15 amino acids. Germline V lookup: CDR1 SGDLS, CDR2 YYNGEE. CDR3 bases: TGTGCCAGCAGCGACCGGACAGGGGGCGGCGAGACCCAGTACTTC. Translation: CASSDRTGGGETQYF.

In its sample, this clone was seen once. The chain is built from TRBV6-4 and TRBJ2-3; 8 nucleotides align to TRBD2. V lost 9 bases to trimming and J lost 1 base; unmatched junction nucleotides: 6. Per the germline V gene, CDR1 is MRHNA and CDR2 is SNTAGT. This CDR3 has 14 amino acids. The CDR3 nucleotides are TGTGCCAGTTCTGGACTAGCCGGCACAGATACGCAGTATTTT. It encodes CASSGLAGTDTQYF.

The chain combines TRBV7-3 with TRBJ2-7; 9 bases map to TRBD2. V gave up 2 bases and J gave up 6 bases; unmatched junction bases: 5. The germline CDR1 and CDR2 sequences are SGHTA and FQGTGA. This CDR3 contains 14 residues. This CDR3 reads CASSLAGGYSEQYF. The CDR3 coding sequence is TGTGCCAGCAGCTTAGCGGGAGGGTACTCCGAGCAGTACTTC.

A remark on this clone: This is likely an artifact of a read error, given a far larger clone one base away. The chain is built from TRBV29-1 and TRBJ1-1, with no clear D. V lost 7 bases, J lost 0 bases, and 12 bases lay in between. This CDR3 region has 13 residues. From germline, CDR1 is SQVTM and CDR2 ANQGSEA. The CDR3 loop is CSASGNMNTEAFF. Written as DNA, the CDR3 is TGCAGCGCCTCGGGGAACATGAACACTGAAGCTTTCTTT.

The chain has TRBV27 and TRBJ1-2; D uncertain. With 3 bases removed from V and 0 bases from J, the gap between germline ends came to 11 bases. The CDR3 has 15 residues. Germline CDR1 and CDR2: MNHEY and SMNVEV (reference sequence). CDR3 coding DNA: TGTGCCAGCAGTTTTGTGGACCGCCCTAACTATGGCTACACCTTC. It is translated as CASSFVDRPNYGYTF.

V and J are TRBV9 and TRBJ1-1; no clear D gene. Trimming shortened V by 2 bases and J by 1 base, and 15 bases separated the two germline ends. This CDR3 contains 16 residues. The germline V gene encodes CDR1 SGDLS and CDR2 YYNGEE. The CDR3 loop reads CASSVRSSISNTEAFF. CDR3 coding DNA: TGTGCCAGCAGCGTCCGCTCTTCCATTTCGAACACTGAAGCTTTCTTT.

The CDR3 DNA reads as TGTGCCAGCAGCCCCTTTATCGACACCTACAATGAGCAGTTCTTC. Translation gives CASSPFIDTYNEQFF. The gene calls are TRBV6-6 and TRBJ2-1; D not resolved. From germline, CDR1 is MNHNY and CDR2 SVGAGI (reference sequence). Trimming pared 6 bases from V and 2 bases from J, leaving 14 bases between. The CDR3 length is 15 residues.

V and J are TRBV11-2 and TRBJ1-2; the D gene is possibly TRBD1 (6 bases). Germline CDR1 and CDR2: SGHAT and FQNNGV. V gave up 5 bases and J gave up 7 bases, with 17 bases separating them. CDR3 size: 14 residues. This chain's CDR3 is CASSRELGATGYTF. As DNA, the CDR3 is TGTGCCAGCAGCAGGGAGCTGGGGGCAACTGGCTACACCTTC.

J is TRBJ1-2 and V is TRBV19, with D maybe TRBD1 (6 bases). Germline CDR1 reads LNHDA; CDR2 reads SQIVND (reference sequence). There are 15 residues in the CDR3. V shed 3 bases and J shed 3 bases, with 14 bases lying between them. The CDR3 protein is CASSIGGHRDYGYTF. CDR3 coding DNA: TGTGCCAGTAGTATCGGGGGTCACAGGGACTATGGCTACACCTTC. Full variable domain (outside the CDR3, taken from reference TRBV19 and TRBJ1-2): DGGITQSPKYLFRKEGQNVTLSCEQNLNHDAMYWYRQDPGQGLRLIYYSQIVNDFQKGDIAEGYSVSREKKESFPLTVTSAQKNPTAFYLCASSIGGHRDYGYTFGSGTRLTVV.

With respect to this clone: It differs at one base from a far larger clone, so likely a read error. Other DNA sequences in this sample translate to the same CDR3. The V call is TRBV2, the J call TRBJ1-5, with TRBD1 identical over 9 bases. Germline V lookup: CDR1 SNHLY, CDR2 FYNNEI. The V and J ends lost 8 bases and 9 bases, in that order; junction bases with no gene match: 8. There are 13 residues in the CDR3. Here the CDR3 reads CASHGTGKVPQHF. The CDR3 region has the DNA TGTGCCAGCCACGGGACAGGGAAGGTGCCCCAGCATTTT.

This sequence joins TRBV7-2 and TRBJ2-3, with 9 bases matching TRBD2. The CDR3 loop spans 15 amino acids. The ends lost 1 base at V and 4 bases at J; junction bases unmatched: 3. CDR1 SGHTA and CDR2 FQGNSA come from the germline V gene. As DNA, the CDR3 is TGTGCCAGCAGCTTAGTAGCGGGAGAACCAGATACGCAGTATTTT. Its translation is CASSLVAGEPDTQYF.

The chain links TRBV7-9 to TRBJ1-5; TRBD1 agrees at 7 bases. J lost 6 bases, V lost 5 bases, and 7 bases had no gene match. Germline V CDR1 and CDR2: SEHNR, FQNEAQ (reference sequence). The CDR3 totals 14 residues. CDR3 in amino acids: CASSDITGAQPQHF. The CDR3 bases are TGTGCCAGCAGCGACATTACAGGGGCTCAGCCCCAGCATTTT.

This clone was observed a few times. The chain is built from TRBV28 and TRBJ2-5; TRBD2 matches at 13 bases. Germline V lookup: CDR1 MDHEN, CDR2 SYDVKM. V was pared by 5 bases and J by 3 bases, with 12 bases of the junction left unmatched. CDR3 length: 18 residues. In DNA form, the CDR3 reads TGTGCCAGCAGTCCCGGGACTAGCGGGAACTTTCCCGAAGAGACCCAGTACTTC. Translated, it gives CASSPGTSGNFPEETQYF.

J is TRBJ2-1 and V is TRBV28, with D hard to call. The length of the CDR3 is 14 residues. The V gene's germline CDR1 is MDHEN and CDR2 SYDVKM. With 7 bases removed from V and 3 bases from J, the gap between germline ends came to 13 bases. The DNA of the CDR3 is TGTGCCAGCAATCGGCCGGACCACTACAATGAGCAGTTCTTC. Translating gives CASNRPDHYNEQFF.

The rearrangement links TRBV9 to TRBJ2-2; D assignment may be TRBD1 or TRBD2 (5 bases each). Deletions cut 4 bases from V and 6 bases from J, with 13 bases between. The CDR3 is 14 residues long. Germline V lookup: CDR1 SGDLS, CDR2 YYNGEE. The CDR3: CASSQDGTAGELFF. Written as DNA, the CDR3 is TGTGCCAGCAGCCAAGACGGGACCGCCGGGGAGCTGTTTTTT. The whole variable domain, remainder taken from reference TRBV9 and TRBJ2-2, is DSGVTQTPKHLITATGQRVTLRCSPRSGDLSVYWYQQSLDQGLQFLIQYYNGEERAKGNILERFSAQQFPDLHSELNLSSLELGDSALYFCASSQDGTAGELFFGEGSRLTVL.

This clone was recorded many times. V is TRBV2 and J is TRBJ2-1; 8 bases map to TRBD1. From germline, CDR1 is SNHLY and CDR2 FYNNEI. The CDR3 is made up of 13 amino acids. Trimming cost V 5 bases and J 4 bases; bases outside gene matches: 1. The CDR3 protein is CASSRDRYNEQFF. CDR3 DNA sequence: TGTGCCAGCAGTAGGGACAGGTACAATGAGCAGTTCTTC.

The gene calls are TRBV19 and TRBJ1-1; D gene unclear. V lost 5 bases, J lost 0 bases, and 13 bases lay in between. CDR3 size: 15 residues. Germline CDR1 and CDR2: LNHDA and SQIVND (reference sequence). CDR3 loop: CASSGPPLLNTEAFF. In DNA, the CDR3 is TGTGCCAGTAGTGGTCCCCCCCTATTGAACACTGAAGCTTTCTTT.

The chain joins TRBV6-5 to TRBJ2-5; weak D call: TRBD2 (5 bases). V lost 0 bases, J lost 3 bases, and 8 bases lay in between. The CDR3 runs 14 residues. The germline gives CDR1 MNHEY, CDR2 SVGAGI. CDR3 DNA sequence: TGTGCCAGCAGTTACTCGCGGCGGGAAGAGACCCAGTACTTC. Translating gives CASSYSRREETQYF.